The text below deals with one TCR beta chain. What it recognizes is unknown. Researchers reported sorting every CD8+ T cell subset in triplicate, 250,000 to 300,000 cells per sort. The CDR3 runs 14 residues. Germline V gene data show CDR1 as MGHDK and CDR2 as SYGVNS. TRB cDNA libraries were made by UMI-labeled 5' RACE. TCRdb reprocessed the 5' RACE reads and reports one entry per CDR3 protein, with no DNA. The table lists about 40,000 distinct CDR3 sequences. The sample comes from a study of CXCR3-negative and CXCR3-positive naive CD8 T cells. Study-level background: Some 150 million TRB reads in total, about 1.5 +/- 0.3 million per library.

Findings and caveats of the study: CXCR3 levels fell partly with cryopreservation; most assays relied on fresh PBMCs.

This sequence joins TRBV25-1 and TRBJ1-4. The sequence was collected from a human donor in good health. Some clones in this sample may be carry-over from other donors' samples. The source material was memory CD8+ T cells from blood. CDR3 residues: CASSDYSSNEKLFF.